At least ten counts were recorded for the clone carrying this T cell receptor beta chain. What it binds is not known. This beta chain is a stray read from a library made for alpha chains; its abundance is not meaningful. This specimen belongs to a study of spatial heterogeneity in lung cancer. Across the whole study: An average of more than ten raw reads was observed per unique TCR and UMI combination.

In the library, each TCR cDNA molecule bore its own unique molecular identifier. TCRdb independently ran MiXCR on the 5' RACE reads; one entry per CDR3 protein. The data show 6,900 or so distinct CDR3 sequences, over 9.5% seen once. General study results and limits: Tumor mutation counts were tracked by expanded intratumoral alpha and beta TCR counts. The study found that ubiquitous and regional expanded TCR counts tracked ubiquitous and regional nonsynonymous mutations, respectively.

The sample's time point: sample taken at primary tumor resection. Whole RNA, which was extracted from tumor, nontumor lung tissue or frozen PBMC, was sequenced without any cell sorting. Specimen: lung tumor tissue, collected at surgery. The TCR comes from a male donor with early-stage non-small cell lung cancer.

CDR3 in amino acids: CASSPTLYEQYF. The CDR3 DNA reads TGTGCCAGCAGTCCGACCCTCTACGAGCAGTACTTC. The chain couples TRBV12-3 or TRBV12-4 to TRBJ2-7; D ambiguous. V dropped 5 bases and J dropped 3 bases, with 8 bases sitting between them. The CDR3 length is 12 residues.